A selection of T cell receptor beta chains follows, all from one sample in a study of cytomegalovirus exposure and HLA in healthy donors. Repertoires were generated with immunoSEQ multiplex PCR, while TCRdb's copy carries only in-frame clones and drops some. The table includes fewer than 130,000 clones, 50% to 70% detected once. Material for sequencing was PBMCs. The receptors shown here come from a man aged 25-45 years in good health and CMV-seropositive. Both conserved end residues are part of each CDR3. A D gene is named only where the DNA matches it firmly. A row's size may be missing; if present it is once, few, many or a size class.

CDR3 protein: CASSPVLGRGLTYEQYF
CDR3 DNA: TGTGCCAGCTCACCTGTTTTGGGCAGGGGGCTTACCTACGAGCAGTACTTC
D gene: TRBD1
V gene: TRBV18
J gene: TRBJ2-7
clone size: NA

CDR3 protein: CASSQGRAGRETQYF
CDR3 DNA: TGTGCCAGCAGCCAAGGCCGGGCAGGGAGGGAGACCCAGTACTTC
D gene: NA
V gene: TRBV14
J gene: TRBJ2-5
clone size: NA

CDR3 protein: CASSLATAGGDKNIQYF
CDR3 DNA: TGTGCCAGCAGCTTAGCGACCGCAGGGGGCGACAAAAACATTCAGTACTTC
D gene: TRBD1
V gene: TRBV7-2
J gene: TRBJ2-4
clone size: NA

CDR3 protein: CASSPGLNTEAFF
CDR3 DNA: TGTGCCAGCTCACCAGGGCTGAACACTGAAGCTTTCTTT
D gene: NA
V gene: TRBV18
J gene: TRBJ1-1
clone size: few

CDR3 protein: CASSPVYSGANVLTF
CDR3 DNA: TGTGCCAGCAGCCCCGTTTACTCTGGGGCCAACGTCCTGACTTTC
D gene: NA
V gene: TRBV4-2
J gene: TRBJ2-6
clone size: few

CDR3 protein: CASSDSRQGTEGPEAFF
CDR3 DNA: TGTGCCAGCAGTGATTCGAGACAGGGGACGGAGGGGCCTGAAGCTTTCTTT
D gene: TRBD1
V gene: TRBV25-1
J gene: TRBJ1-1
clone size: NA

CDR3 protein: CASSPLGGNQPQHF
CDR3 DNA: TGTGCCAGTAGCCCACTCGGGGGCAATCAGCCCCAGCATTTT
D gene: NA
V gene: TRBV19
J gene: TRBJ1-5
clone size: NA

CDR3 protein: CASSLVPLYEQYF
CDR3 DNA: TGTGCCAGCAGCTTAGTTCCCCTCTACGAGCAGTACTTC
D gene: NA
V gene: TRBV11-2
J gene: TRBJ2-7
clone size: NA

CDR3 protein: CASSLTGGLNEQFF
CDR3 DNA: TGCGCCAGCAGCTTGACCGGGGGGCTGAATGAGCAGTTCTTC
D gene: NA
V gene: TRBV5-1
J gene: TRBJ2-1
clone size: NA

CDR3 protein: CASSLEQGGYEQYF
CDR3 DNA: TGTGCCAGCAGTCTCGAACAGGGCGGCTACGAGCAGTACTTC
D gene: NA
V gene: TRBV25-1
J gene: TRBJ2-7
clone size: NA

CDR3 protein: CASSLEGGGAADTQYF
CDR3 DNA: TGTGCCAGCAGCTTGGAGGGCGGGGGGGCCGCAGATACGCAGTATTTT
D gene: TRBD2
V gene: TRBV5-6
J gene: TRBJ2-3
clone size: NA

CDR3 protein: CASSSNNEQFF
CDR3 DNA: TGTGCCAGCAGTTCCAACAATGAGCAGTTCTTC
D gene: NA
V gene: TRBV6-6
J gene: TRBJ2-1
clone size: NA

CDR3 protein: CASSFVPTGDGYTF
CDR3 DNA: TGTGCCAGCAGCTTCGTCCCCACAGGGGACGGCTACACCTTC
D gene: TRBD1
V gene: TRBV7-9
J gene: TRBJ1-2
clone size: NA

CDR3 protein: CASSPTGLGGNTIYF
CDR3 DNA: TGTGCCAGCAGTCCCACAGGTTTGGGTGGAAACACCATATATTTT
D gene: NA
V gene: TRBV2
J gene: TRBJ1-3
clone size: NA

CDR3 protein: CASSQGGLINQPQHF
CDR3 DNA: TGCGCCAGCAGCCAAGGCGGACTGATCAATCAGCCCCAGCATTTT
D gene: NA
V gene: TRBV1
J gene: TRBJ1-5
clone size: NA

CDR3 protein: CASSTTISGEQYF
CDR3 DNA: TGTGCCAGCAGTACGACCATTTCGGGAGAGCAGTACTTC
D gene: NA
V gene: TRBV6-5
J gene: TRBJ2-7
clone size: NA

CDR3 protein: CASIKNSNQPQHF
CDR3 DNA: TGTGCCAGCATCAAGAACAGTAATCAGCCCCAGCATTTT
D gene: NA
V gene: TRBV21-1
J gene: TRBJ1-5
clone size: few

CDR3 protein: CASSERDRGRLLNSPLHF
CDR3 DNA: TGTGCCAGCAGTGAACGGGACAGGGGGCGGCTTCTAAATTCACCCCTCCACTTT
D gene: TRBD1
V gene: TRBV6-1
J gene: TRBJ1-6
clone size: few

CDR3 protein: CASSEDRSSYEQYF
CDR3 DNA: TGTGCCAGCAGTGAAGACAGGTCATCCTACGAGCAGTACTTC
D gene: NA
V gene: TRBV6-1
J gene: TRBJ2-7
clone size: once

CDR3 protein: CASGSTDTQYF
CDR3 DNA: TGTGCCTCGGGAAGCACAGATACGCAGTATTTT
D gene: NA
V gene: TRBV7-9
J gene: TRBJ2-3
clone size: few

CDR3 protein: CASSAAGTGTYYTF
CDR3 DNA: TGTGCCAGCAGTGCTGCCGGGACAGGGACCTACTACACCTTC
D gene: TRBD1
V gene: TRBV27
J gene: TRBJ1-2
clone size: NA

CDR3 protein: CASRKEAGGGQPQHF
CDR3 DNA: TGTGCCAGCAGAAAGGAGGCAGGAGGAGGTCAGCCCCAGCATTTT
D gene: NA
V gene: TRBV6-1
J gene: TRBJ1-5
clone size: few

CDR3 protein: CASSPGLYQETQYF
CDR3 DNA: TGTGCCAGCTCACCAGGACTGTACCAAGAGACCCAGTACTTC
D gene: NA
V gene: TRBV18
J gene: TRBJ2-5
clone size: once

CDR3 protein: CASTRGGRDTEAFF
CDR3 DNA: TGTGCCAGCACCCGAGGGGGGAGGGACACTGAAGCTTTCTTT
D gene: NA
V gene: TRBV9
J gene: TRBJ1-1
clone size: few

CDR3 protein: CASLGRRDRGLGGYTF
CDR3 DNA: TGTGCCAGCCTCGGGCGCCGGGACAGGGGGCTAGGTGGCTACACCTTC
D gene: TRBD1
V gene: TRBV19
J gene: TRBJ1-2
clone size: few

CDR3 protein: CASRGIYGYTF
CDR3 DNA: TGTGCCAGCAGGGGCATCTATGGCTACACCTTC
D gene: NA
V gene: TRBV25-1
J gene: TRBJ1-2
clone size: few

CDR3 protein: CASSIDRGYEQYF
CDR3 DNA: TGTGCCAGCAGCATAGACAGGGGCTACGAGCAGTACTTC
D gene: TRBD1
V gene: TRBV2
J gene: TRBJ2-7
clone size: NA

CDR3 protein: CASSQDAGESYGYTF
CDR3 DNA: TGTGCCAGCAGCCAAGATGCAGGGGAATCCTATGGCTACACCTTC
D gene: NA
V gene: TRBV4-2
J gene: TRBJ1-2
clone size: NA

CDR3 protein: CASSEGANNEQFF
CDR3 DNA: TGTGCCAGCAGTGAAGGGGCCAACAATGAGCAGTTCTTC
D gene: NA
V gene: TRBV25-1
J gene: TRBJ2-1
clone size: NA

CDR3 protein: CASSDEGGPADTQYF
CDR3 DNA: TGTGCCAGCAGTGACGAGGGGGGGCCGGCAGATACGCAGTATTTT
D gene: NA
V gene: TRBV6-4
J gene: TRBJ2-3
clone size: NA